One sample yielded the 2 T cell receptor beta chains listed below, sequenced in a study of technical replicates of blood from a handful of donors. Produced via immunoSEQ multiplex PCR; TCRdb's table is partial and in-frame only. The table has 80,000 to 90,000 clones, around 94% seen once. The sequencing sample was made of T cells isolated from PBMCs. The source of these receptors is a human donor in good health.

The rearrangement uses TRBV7-9 and TRBJ1-2; TRBD1 is a possible D gene (5 bases). The V gene's germline CDR1 is SEHNR and CDR2 FQNEAQ (reference sequence). V lost 5 bases to trimming and J lost 3 bases, with 10 bases between them. There are 13 residues in the CDR3. CDR3 sequence (DNA): TGTGCCAGCAGCCTCGGGGGTGACTATGGCTACACCTTC. This sequence encodes CASSLGGDYGYTF.

The V and J genes are TRBV5-4 and TRBJ1-2; 8 positions agree with TRBD1. The germline V gene has CDR1 SGHNT and CDR2 YYREEE (reference sequence). V was clipped by 4 bases and J by 3 bases; unmatched bases: 8. There are 15 residues in the CDR3. The CDR3 DNA reads as TGTGCCAGCAGCCGAGGACAGGGTGGGGACTATGGCTACACCTTC. Protein sequence: CASSRGQGGDYGYTF.